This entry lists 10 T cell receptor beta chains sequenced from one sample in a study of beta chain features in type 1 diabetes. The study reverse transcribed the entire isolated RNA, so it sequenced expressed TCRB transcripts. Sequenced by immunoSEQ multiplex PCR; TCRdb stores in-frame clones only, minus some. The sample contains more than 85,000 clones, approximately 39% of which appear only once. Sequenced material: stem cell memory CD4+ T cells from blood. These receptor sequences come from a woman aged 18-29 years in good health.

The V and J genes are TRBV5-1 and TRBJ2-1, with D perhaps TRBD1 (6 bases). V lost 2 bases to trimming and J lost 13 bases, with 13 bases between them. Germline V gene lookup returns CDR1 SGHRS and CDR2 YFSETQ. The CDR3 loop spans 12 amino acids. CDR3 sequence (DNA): TGCGCCAGCAGCTTTCAACAGGGTCATCAGTTCTTC. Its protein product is CASSFQQGHQFF.

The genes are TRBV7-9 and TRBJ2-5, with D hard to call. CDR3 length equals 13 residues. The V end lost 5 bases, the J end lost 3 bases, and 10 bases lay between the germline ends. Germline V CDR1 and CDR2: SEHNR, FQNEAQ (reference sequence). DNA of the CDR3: TGTGCCAGCAGCCAATCTACTAAAGAGACCCAGTACTTC. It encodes CASSQSTKETQYF.

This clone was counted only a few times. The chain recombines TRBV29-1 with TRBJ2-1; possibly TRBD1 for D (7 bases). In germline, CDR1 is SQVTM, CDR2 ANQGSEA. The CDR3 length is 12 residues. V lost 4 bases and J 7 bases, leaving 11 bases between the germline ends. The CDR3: CSVGPGGNEQFF. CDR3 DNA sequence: TGCAGCGTTGGCCCAGGGGGGAATGAGCAGTTCTTC.

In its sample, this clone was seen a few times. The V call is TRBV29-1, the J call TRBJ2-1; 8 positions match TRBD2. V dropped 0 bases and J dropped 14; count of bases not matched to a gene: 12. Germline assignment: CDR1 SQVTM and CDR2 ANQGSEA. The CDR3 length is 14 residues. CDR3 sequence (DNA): TGCAGCGTTGAAGAAGACGATCGGGAGGGCCGAAAGTTCTTC. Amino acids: CSVEEDDREGRKFF.

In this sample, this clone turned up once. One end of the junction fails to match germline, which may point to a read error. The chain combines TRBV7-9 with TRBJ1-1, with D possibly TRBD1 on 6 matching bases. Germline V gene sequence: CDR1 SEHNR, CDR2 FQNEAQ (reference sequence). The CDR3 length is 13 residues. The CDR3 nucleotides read TGTGCCAACAGCTTTGACCGGACAGCTGAAGCTTTCTTT. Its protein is CANSFDRTAEAFF.

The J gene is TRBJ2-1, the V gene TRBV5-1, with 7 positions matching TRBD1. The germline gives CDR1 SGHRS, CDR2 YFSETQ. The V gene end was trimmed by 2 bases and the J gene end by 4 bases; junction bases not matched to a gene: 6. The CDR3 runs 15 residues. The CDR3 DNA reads TGCGCCAGCAGCTTACAGGGGCCCGCATACAATGAGCAGTTCTTC. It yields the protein CASSLQGPAYNEQFF.

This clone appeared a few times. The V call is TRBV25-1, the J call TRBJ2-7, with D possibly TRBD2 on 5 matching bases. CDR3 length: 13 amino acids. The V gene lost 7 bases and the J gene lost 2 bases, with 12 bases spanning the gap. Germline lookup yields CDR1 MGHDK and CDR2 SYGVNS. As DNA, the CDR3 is TGTGCCAGCACAGCGGCCGTGACCTACGAGCAGTACTTC. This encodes CASTAAVTYEQYF.

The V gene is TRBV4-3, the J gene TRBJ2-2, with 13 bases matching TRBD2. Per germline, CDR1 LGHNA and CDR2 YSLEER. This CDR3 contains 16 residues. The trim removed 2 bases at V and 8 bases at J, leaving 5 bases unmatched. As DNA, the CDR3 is TGCGCCAGCAGCCAAAGACTAGCGGGAGGCGTTGGGGAGCTGTTTTTT. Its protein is CASSQRLAGGVGELFF.

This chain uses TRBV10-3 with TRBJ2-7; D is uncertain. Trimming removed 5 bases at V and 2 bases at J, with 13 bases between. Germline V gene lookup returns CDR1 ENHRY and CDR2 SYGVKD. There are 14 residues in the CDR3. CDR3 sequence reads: CAISPSAPAYEQYF. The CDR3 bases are TGTGCCATCAGTCCTTCTGCCCCGGCCTACGAGCAGTACTTC.

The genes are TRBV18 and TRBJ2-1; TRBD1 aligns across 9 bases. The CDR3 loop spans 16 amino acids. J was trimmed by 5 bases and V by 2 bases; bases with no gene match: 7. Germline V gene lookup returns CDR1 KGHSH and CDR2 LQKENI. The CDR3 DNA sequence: TGTGCCAGCTCACCAGCTGGGACAGGGATACACAATGAGCAGTTCTTC. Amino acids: CASSPAGTGIHNEQFF.